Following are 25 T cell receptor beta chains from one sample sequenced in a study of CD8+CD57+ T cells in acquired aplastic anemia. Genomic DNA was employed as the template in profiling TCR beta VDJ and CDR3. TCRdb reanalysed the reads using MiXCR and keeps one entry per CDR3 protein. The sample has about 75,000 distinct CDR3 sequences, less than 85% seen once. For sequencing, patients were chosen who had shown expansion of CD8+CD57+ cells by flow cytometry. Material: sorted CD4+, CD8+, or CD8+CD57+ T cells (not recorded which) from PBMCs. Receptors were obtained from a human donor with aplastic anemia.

CDR3 region: CASSLVQPSYEQYF. The DNA of the CDR3 is TGTGCCAGCAGCCTCGTACAGCCCTCCTACGAGCAGTACTTC. The chain recombines TRBV12-3 or TRBV12-4 with TRBJ2-7, with D unresolved. CDR3 length: 14 amino acids. The V and J ends lost 6 bases and 0 bases respectively, with 12 bases between them.

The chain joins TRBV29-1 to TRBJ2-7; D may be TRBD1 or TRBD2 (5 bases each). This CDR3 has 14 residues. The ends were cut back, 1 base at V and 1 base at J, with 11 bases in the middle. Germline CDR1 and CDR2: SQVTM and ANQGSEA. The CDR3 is CSVEVRGSSYEQYF. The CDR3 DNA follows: TGCAGCGTTGAAGTGAGGGGCAGTTCCTACGAGCAGTACTTC.

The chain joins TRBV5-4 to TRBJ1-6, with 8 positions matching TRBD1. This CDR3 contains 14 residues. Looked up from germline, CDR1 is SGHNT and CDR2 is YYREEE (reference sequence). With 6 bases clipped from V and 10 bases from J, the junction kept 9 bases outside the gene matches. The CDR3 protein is CASTMDREGSPLHF. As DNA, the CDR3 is TGTGCCAGCACCATGGACAGGGAAGGGTCACCCCTCCACTTT.

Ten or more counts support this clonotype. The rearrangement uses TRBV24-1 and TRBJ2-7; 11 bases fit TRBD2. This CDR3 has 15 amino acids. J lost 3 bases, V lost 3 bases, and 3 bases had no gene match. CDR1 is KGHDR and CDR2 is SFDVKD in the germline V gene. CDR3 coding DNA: TGTGCCACCAGTGATCCCGGGACTAGCGGCTACGAGCAGTACTTC. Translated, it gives CATSDPGTSGYEQYF.

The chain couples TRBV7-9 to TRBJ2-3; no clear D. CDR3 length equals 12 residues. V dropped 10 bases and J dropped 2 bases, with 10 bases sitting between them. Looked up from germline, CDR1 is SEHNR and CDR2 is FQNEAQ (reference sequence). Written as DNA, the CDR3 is TGTGCCACCCACAAATACACAGATACGCAGTATTTT. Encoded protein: CATHKYTDTQYF.

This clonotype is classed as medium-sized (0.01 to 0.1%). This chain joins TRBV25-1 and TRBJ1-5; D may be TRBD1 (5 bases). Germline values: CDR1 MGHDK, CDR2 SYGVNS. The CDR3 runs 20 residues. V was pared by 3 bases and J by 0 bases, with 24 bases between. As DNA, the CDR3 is TGTGCCAGCAGTGATGGAACCGGGACGGAGACAAGCTATAGCAATCAGCCCCAGCATTTT. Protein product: CASSDGTGTETSYSNQPQHF.

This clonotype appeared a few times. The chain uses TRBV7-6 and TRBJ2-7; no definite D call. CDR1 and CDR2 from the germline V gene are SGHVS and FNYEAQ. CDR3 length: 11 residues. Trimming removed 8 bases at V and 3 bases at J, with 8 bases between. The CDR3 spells CASATIYEQYF. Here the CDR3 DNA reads TGTGCCAGCGCCACCATCTACGAGCAGTACTTC.

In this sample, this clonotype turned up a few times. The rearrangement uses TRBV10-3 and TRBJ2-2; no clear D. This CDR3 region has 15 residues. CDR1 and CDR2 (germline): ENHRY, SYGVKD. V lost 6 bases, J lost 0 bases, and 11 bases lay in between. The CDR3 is CAISGATTNTGELFF. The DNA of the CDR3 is TGTGCCATCAGCGGCGCCACAACGAACACCGGGGAGCTGTTTTTT.

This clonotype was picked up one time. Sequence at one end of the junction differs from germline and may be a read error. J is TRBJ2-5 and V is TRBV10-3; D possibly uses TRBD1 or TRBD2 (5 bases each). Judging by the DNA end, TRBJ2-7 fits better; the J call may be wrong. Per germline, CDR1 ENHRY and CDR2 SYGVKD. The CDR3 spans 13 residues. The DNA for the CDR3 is TGTGCCAGCAGTTACGGGGCAGGATACGAGCAGTACTTC. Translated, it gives CASSYGAGYEQYF.

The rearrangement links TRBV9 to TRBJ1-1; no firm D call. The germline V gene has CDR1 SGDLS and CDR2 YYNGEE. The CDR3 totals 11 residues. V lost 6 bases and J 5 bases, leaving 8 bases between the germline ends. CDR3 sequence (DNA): TGTGCCAGCACCGGAACTACTGAAGCTTTCTTT. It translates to CASTGTTEAFF.

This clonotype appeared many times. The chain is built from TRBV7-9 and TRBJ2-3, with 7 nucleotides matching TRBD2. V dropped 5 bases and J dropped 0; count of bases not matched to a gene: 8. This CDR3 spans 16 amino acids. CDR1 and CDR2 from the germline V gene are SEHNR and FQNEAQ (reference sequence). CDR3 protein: CASSPVAGVSTDTQYF. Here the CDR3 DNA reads TGTGCCAGCAGCCCTGTAGCGGGTGTGAGCACAGATACGCAGTATTTT.

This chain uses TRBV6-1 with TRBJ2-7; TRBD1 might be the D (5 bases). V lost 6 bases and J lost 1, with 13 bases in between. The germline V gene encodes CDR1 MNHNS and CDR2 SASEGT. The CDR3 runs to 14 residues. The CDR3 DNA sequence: TGTGCCAGCAGCGTAGGGGCCAGTTCCTACGAGCAGTACTTC. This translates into CASSVGASSYEQYF.

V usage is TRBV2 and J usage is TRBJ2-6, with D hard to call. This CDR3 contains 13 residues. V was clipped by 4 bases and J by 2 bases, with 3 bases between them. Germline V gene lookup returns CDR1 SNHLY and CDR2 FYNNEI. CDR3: CASSVTGANVLTF. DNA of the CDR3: TGTGCCAGCAGTGTGACTGGGGCCAACGTCCTGACTTTC.

CDR3 amino acids: CASSLAVYEQYF. In DNA, the CDR3 is TGTGCCAGCAGCTTAGCGGTGTACGAGCAGTACTTC. The gene calls are TRBV11-2 and TRBJ2-7; D gene uncertain. The V gene lost 1 base and the J gene lost 4 bases, with 5 bases spanning the gap. Looked up from germline, CDR1 is SGHAT and CDR2 is FQNNGV. CDR3 length: 12 amino acids.

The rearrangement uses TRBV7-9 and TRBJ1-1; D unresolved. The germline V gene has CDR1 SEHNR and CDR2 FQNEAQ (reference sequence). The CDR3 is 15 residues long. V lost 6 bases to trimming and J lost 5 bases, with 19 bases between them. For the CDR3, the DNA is TGTGCCAGCAGGCCCAAACAGCGATTGGGTACTGAAGCTTTCTTT. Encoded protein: CASRPKQRLGTEAFF. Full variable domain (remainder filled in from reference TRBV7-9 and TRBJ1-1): DTGVSQNPRHKITKRGQNVTFRCDPISEHNRLYWYRQTLGQGPEFLTYFQNEAQLEKSRLLSDRFSAERPKGSFSTLEIQRTEQGDSAMYLCASRPKQRLGTEAFFGQGTRLTVV.

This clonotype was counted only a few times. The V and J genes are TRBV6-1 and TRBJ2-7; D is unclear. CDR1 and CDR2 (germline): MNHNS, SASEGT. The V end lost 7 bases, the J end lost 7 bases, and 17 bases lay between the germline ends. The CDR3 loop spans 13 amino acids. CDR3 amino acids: CASTLGYPGEQYF. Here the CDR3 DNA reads TGTGCCAGCACCCTTGGTTACCCGGGTGAGCAGTACTTC.

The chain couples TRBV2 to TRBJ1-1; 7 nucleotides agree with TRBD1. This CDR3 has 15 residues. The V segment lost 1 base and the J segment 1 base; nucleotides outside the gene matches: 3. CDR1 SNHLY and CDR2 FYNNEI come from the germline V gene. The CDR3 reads CASSEGGTANTEAFF. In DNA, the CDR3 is TGTGCCAGCAGTGAAGGGGGGACAGCGAACACTGAAGCTTTCTTT.

The CDR3 spells CASSFIQSRVSGELFF. The CDR3 DNA reads TGCGCCAGCAGCTTTATACAGTCTAGAGTTTCCGGGGAGCTGTTTTTT. V and J are TRBV5-1 and TRBJ2-2; D is uncertain. Germline V gene lookup returns CDR1 SGHRS and CDR2 YFSETQ. Trimming removed 2 bases at V and 6 bases at J, with 17 bases between. This CDR3 has 16 amino acids.

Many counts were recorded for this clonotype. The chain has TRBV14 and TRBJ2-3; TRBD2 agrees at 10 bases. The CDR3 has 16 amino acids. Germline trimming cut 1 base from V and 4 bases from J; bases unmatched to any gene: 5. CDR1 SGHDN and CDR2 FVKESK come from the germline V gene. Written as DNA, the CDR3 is TGTGCCAGCAGCCAAGTAAGCGGGAGGGCCCCAGATACGCAGTATTTT. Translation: CASSQVSGRAPDTQYF.

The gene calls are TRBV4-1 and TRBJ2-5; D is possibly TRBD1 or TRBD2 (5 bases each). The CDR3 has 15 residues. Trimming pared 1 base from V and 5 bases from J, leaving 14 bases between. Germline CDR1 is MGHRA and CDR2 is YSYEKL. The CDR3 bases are TGCGCCAGCAGCCAAGTGGACGTGGGGGTTGAGACCCAGTACTTC. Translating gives CASSQVDVGVETQYF.

The CDR3, as DNA: TGTGCCAGCAGTATCCGAGGGCCCTCGGGGCCAGGGGACGAGCAGTACTTC. It yields the protein CASSIRGPSGPGDEQYF. The V gene is TRBV28, the J gene TRBJ2-7, with TRBD1 as a possible D gene (6 bases). The germline V gene has CDR1 MDHEN and CDR2 SYDVKM. V was clipped by 5 bases and J by 5 bases, with 25 bases between them. This CDR3 has 17 residues. The full variable domain, its missing parts supplied by reference TRBV28 and TRBJ2-7, is DVKVTQSSRYLVKRTGEKVFLECVQDMDHENMFWYRQDPGLGLRLIYFSYDVKMKEKGDIPEGYSVSREKKERFSLILESASTNQTSMYLCASSIRGPSGPGDEQYFGPGTRLTVT.

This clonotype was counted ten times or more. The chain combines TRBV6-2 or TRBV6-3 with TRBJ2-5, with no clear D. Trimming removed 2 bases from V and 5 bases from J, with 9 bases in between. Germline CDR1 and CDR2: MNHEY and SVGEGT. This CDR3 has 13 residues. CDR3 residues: CASSYIQRETQYF. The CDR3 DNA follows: TGTGCCAGCAGTTACATTCAAAGGGAGACCCAGTACTTC.

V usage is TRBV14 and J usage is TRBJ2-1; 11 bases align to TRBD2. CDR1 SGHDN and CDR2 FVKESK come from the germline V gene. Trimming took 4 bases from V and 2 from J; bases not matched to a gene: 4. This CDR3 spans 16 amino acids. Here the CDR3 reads CASSRTSGGPYNEQFF. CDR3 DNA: TGTGCCAGCAGCCGTACTAGCGGGGGACCCTACAATGAGCAGTTCTTC.

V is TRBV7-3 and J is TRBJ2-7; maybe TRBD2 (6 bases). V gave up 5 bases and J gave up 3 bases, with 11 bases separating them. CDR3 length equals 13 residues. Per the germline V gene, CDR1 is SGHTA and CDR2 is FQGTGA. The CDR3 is CASSPGGGYEQYF. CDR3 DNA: TGTGCCAGCAGCCCCGGGGGTGGCTACGAGCAGTACTTC.

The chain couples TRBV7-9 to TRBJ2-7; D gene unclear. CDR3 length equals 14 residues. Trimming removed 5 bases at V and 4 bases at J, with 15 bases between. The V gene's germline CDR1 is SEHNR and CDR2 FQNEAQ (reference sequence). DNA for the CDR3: TGTGCCAGCAGCCGCCCAGAAGGGTTATACGAGCAGTACTTC. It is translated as CASSRPEGLYEQYF. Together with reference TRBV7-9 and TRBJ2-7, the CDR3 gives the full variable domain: DTGVSQNPRHKITKRGQNVTFRCDPISEHNRLYWYRQTLGQGPEFLTYFQNEAQLEKSRLLSDRFSAERPKGSFSTLEIQRTEQGDSAMYLCASSRPEGLYEQYFGPGTRLTVT.